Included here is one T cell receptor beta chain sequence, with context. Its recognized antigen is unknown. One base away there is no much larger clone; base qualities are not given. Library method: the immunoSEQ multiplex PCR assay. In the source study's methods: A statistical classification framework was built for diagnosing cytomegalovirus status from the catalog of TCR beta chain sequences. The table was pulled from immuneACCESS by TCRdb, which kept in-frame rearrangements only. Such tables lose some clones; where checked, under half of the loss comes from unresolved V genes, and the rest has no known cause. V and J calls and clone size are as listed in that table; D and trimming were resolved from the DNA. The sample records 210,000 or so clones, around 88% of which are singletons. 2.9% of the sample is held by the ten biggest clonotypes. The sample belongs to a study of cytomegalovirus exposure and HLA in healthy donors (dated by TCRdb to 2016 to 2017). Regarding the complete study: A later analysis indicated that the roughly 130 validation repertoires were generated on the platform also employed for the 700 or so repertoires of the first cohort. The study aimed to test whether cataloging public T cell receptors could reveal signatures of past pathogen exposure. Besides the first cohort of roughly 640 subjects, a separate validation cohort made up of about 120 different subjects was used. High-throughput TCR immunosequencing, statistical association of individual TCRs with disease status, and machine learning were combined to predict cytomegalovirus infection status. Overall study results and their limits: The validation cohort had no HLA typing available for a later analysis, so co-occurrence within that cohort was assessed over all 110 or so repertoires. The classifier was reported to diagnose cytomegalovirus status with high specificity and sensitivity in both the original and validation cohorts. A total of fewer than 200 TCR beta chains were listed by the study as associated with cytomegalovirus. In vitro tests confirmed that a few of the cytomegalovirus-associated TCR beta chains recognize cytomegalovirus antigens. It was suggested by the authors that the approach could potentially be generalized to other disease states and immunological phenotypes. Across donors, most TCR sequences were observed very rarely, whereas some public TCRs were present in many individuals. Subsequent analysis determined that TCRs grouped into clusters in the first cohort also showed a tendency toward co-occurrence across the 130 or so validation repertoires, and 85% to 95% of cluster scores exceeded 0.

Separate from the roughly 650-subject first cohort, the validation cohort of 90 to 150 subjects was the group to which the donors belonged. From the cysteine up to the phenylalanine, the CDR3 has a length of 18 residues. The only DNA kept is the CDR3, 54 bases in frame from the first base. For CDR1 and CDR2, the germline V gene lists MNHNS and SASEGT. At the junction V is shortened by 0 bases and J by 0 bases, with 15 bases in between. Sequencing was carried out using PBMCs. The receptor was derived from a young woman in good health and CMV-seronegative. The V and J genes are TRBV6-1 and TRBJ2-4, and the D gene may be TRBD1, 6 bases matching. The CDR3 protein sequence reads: CASSEALTGWGAKNIQYF. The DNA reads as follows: TGTGCCAGCAGTGAAGCTCTTACAGGGTGGGGAGCCAAAAACATTCAGTACTTC.